Below, 17 T cell receptor beta chains from the same sample are listed, as sequenced in a study of blood T cells in healthy people across ages. Primers used in a second PCR of about 7 to 12 cycles were a sample-barcoded 5' primer and a J-beta primer mix. Each CDR3 protein gets one entry after TCRdb re-called the 5' RACE reads with MiXCR. The table shows 800,000 to 1,000,000 distinct CDR3 sequences, with roughly 52% occurring only once. Sequencing was carried out using blood. Receptors originate from a young man in good health.

This clonotype was seen just once. V is TRBV7-6 and J is TRBJ2-7; 10 bases match TRBD2. Germline CDR1 is SGHVS and CDR2 is FNYEAQ. CDR3 size: 14 residues. V shed 6 bases, J shed 7 bases, and the junction held 9 bases outside the gene matches. As DNA, the CDR3 is TGTGCCAGCAGTTTACCCGCGACTAGCGGGGAGCAGTACTTC. This sequence encodes CASSLPATSGEQYF.

The chain couples TRBV4-1 to TRBJ2-3; D is possibly TRBD2 (6 bases). This CDR3 has 15 amino acids. V was shortened by 4 bases and J by 6 bases, with 17 bases between the two germline ends. Looked up from germline, CDR1 is MGHRA and CDR2 is YSYEKL. The CDR3 region is CASSLTRLVMDTQYF. In nucleotides, the CDR3 is TGCGCCAGCAGCCTCACGAGACTAGTTATGGATACGCAGTATTTT.

This clonotype was detected a few times. The rearrangement links TRBV6-2 or TRBV6-3 to TRBJ2-5; 8 bases match TRBD1. TRBJ2-7 matches the DNA end more closely, so the J call is doubtful. CDR1 is MNHEY and CDR2 is SVGEGT in the germline V gene. This CDR3 is built from 16 residues. CDR3 loop: CASSWDRTGPSGEQYF. The DNA for the CDR3 is TGTGCCAGCAGTTGGGACCGGACAGGGCCTTCGGGCGAGCAGTACTTC.

This clonotype was counted a few times. V is TRBV27 and J is TRBJ2-7, with D possibly TRBD2 on 5 matching bases. Germline assignment: CDR1 MNHEY and CDR2 SMNVEV (reference sequence). Trimming stripped 2 bases from V and 3 bases from J, with 11 bases between. The length of the CDR3 is 14 residues. The chain's CDR3 is CASSLGGRGYEQYF. Here the CDR3 DNA reads TGTGCCAGCAGTTTAGGAGGCAGAGGCTACGAGCAGTACTTC.

This chain uses TRBV4-1 with TRBJ1-2; 8 bases align to TRBD1. CDR3 length equals 14 residues. In germline, CDR1 is MGHRA, CDR2 YSYEKL. The V gene end was trimmed by 3 bases and the J gene end by 8 bases; junction bases not matched to a gene: 8. DNA for the CDR3: TGCGCCAGCAGCCAGTCGGACAGGGCGGAGGGCTACACCTTC. Protein sequence: CASSQSDRAEGYTF.

The chain links TRBV7-8 to TRBJ2-5, with D unclear. The J call may be incorrect, as the DNA end agrees better with TRBJ2-7. Germline values: CDR1 SGHVS, CDR2 FQNEAQ. The CDR3 is made up of 13 amino acids. DNA of the CDR3: TGTGCCAGCAGCCGGTGGGTGACGGACGAGCAGTACTTC. This sequence encodes CASSRWVTDEQYF.

With regard to this clonotype: The junction differs from germline at one of its ends, possibly a read error. V is TRBV15 and J is TRBJ2-7; unclear D gene. The CDR3 totals 12 residues. The germline V gene has CDR1 LNHNV and CDR2 YYDKDF (reference sequence). CDR3 nucleotides: TGTGCCACCGGCAGTGTGGCTAACGAGCAGTACTTC. Its protein product is CATGSVANEQYF.

The J gene is TRBJ2-5, the V gene TRBV11-1, with D perhaps TRBD1 or TRBD2 (6 bases each). The germline V gene encodes CDR1 SGHAT and CDR2 FQDESV (reference sequence). Trimming stripped 7 bases from V and 2 bases from J, with 17 bases between. The CDR3 runs 15 residues. CDR3 DNA sequence: TGTGCCAGCAATTACCGAACAGGGAGGCAAGAGACCCAGTACTTC. It specifies CASNYRTGRQETQYF.

The chain combines TRBV28 with TRBJ1-6, with D unclear. CDR3 size: 17 residues. CDR1 is MDHEN, CDR2 SYDVKM, per germline. Trimming cost V 1 base and J 0 bases, with 10 bases left between them. CDR3 protein: CASSLLLGSSYNSPLHF. CDR3 nucleotides: TGTGCCAGCAGTTTATTGTTGGGGAGCTCCTATAATTCACCCCTCCACTTT.

In this sample, this clonotype turned up once. The CDR3 spells CATSSGISDTQYF. CDR3 coding DNA: TGTGCCACCAGTTCTGGGATCTCAGATACGCAGTATTTT. This chain connects TRBV24-1 to TRBJ2-3, with no clear D. CDR1 is KGHDR, CDR2 SFDVKD, per germline. CDR3 size: 13 residues. The V gene lost 6 bases and the J gene lost 4 bases, with 10 bases spanning the gap.

The chain joins TRBV27 to TRBJ2-3; 11 bases are shared with TRBD2. This CDR3 spans 15 amino acids. CDR1 and CDR2 from the germline V gene are MNHEY and SMNVEV (reference sequence). The J segment lost 4 bases and the V segment lost 0 bases, leaving 0 bases of the junction unmatched. CDR3 sequence: CASSLSTSGADTQYF. Written as DNA, the CDR3 is TGTGCCAGCAGTTTATCGACTAGCGGGGCAGATACGCAGTATTTT.

Only a few counts were recorded for this clonotype. The chain is built from TRBV20-1 and TRBJ1-2; D may be TRBD1 (6 bases). Per germline, CDR1 DFQATT and CDR2 SNEGSKA (reference sequence). The V end was cut by 0 bases, the J end by 5 bases, with 10 bases between. The CDR3 is 13 amino acids. In DNA, the CDR3 is TGCAGTGCTAGAGACTATGGACAGTATGGCTACACCTTC. As protein: CSARDYGQYGYTF.

The V and J genes are TRBV28 and TRBJ2-7, with D uncertain. Germline V gives CDR1 MDHEN, CDR2 SYDVKM. The CDR3 contains 17 residues. The V end was cut by 3 bases, the J end by 0 bases, with 18 bases between. The CDR3 region is CASSFPPEAESSYEQYF. The CDR3 nucleotides read TGTGCCAGCAGTTTCCCCCCCGAGGCCGAGAGCTCCTACGAGCAGTACTTC.

J is TRBJ2-7 and V is TRBV30; D might be TRBD1 or TRBD2, each matching 5 bases. Germline V gene data show CDR1 as GTSNPN and CDR2 as SVGIG (reference sequence). V dropped 5 bases and J dropped 3 bases, with 11 bases sitting between them. The CDR3 totals 12 residues. CDR3 amino acids: CAWEGPRYEQYF. As DNA, the CDR3 is TGTGCCTGGGAGGGGCCTCGCTACGAGCAGTACTTC.

The gene calls are TRBV5-1 and TRBJ2-1; 9 bases are a match to TRBD2. Germline CDR1 reads SGHRS; CDR2 reads YFSETQ. The CDR3 runs 17 residues. V gave up 4 bases and J gave up 0 bases; unmatched junction bases: 8. The CDR3 DNA reads TGCGCCAGCAGCCCGGATGCGGGGGGGGTCTCCTACAATGAGCAGTTCTTC. It yields the protein CASSPDAGGVSYNEQFF.

The rearrangement uses TRBV11-1 and TRBJ2-1, with D tentatively TRBD2 (6 bases). The J call may be faulty, since TRBJ2-7 better matches the DNA end. This CDR3 is 15 amino acids long. Germline CDR1 reads SGHAT; CDR2 reads FQDESV (reference sequence). The CDR3 is CASSPGGSKSDEQYF. CDR3 bases: TGTGCCAGCAGCCCCGGAGGGTCGAAGTCTGACGAGCAGTACTTC.

This rearrangement joins TRBV10-3 to TRBJ2-1, with 8 bases identical to TRBD1. Germline CDR1 and CDR2: ENHRY and SYGVKD. CDR3 size: 18 residues. The V gene end was trimmed by 8 bases and the J gene end by 1 base; junction bases not matched to a gene: 16. CDR3 sequence reads: CAIGVLDRGNLSYNEQFF. As DNA, the CDR3 is TGTGCCATCGGGGTGCTCGACAGGGGAAATTTATCCTACAATGAGCAGTTCTTC.